The clone carrying this T cell receptor beta chain was found once. The target antigen is unknown. This sample includes further DNA sequences coding for the same CDR3. This entry belongs to a study of shared clonotypes between healthy human individuals. CD45RO-negative cells were positively selected for CCR7, leaving out terminally differentiated effector memory CD45RA+ cells. The assay was run at deep level. In the sorted-subset replicate PCRs, around 0.2 ug DNA, 30,000 or so T cell genomes, was used. This table comes from immunoSEQ multiplex PCR, and its TCRdb copy is limited to in-frame clones, with some not included. The table includes around 1.9 million clones, more than 85% detected once. V was trimmed by 3 bases and J by 6 bases, leaving 9 bases between them. CDR3 size: 12 residues. The germline gives CDR1 MDHEN, CDR2 SYDVKM. Study findings and constraints: Clonotype sharing across a few donors was observed for roughly 5% of naive CD4 clonotypes. How much donors shared clonotypes was expected to be affected by sequencing depth.

The source is a man aged 18-30 years in good health. Some clones in this sample may be carry-over from other donors' samples. Sample: naive CD8+ T cells from PBMCs. J is TRBJ2-7 and V is TRBV28; maybe TRBD2 (5 bases). CDR3: CASSFRGLEQYF. CDR3 nucleotides: TGTGCCAGCAGTTTCCGCGGGCTCGAGCAGTACTTC.